This passage covers 17 T cell receptor beta chains from one sample sequenced in a study of identical twins (dated by TCRdb to the mid-2010s). The library was obtained by 5' RACE. Sequenced using an Illumina HiSeq 2000. Using fastp trimming at Q25 and MiXCR clonotype assembly, TCRdb reanalyzed the public sequencing data and kept in-frame beta chains. When rows share a CDR3 protein, they turn into one entry using the most common DNA and genes. Across this sample there are over 600,000 distinct CDR3 sequences, with over 20% seen only once. The ten largest clones capture more than 4% of the sample. The data also belong to a second study, concerning T cells expressing NK-cell markers.

The specimen was PBMCs. These receptors were obtained from a woman under 30 in good health.

The V call is TRBV20-1, the J call TRBJ2-1, with D tentatively TRBD2 (5 bases). CDR1 and CDR2 from the germline V gene are DFQATT and SNEGSKA (reference sequence). The CDR3 runs 11 residues. The ends were cut back, 7 bases at V and 7 bases at J, with 11 bases in the middle. For the CDR3, the DNA is TGCAGTGTTGGAGGAAAAAATGAGCAGTTCTTC. It codes for CSVGGKNEQFF.

This clonotype was seen a handful of times. V and J are TRBV4-1 and TRBJ2-3; the match to TRBD2 covers 11 bases. After removal of 6 bases from V and 4 bases from J, the junction contained 6 bases not matched to a gene. Germline CDR1 MGHRA, CDR2 YSYEKL. The CDR3 totals 15 residues. The CDR3 reads CASRPTSGGPDTQYF. For the CDR3, the DNA is TGCGCCAGCAGACCCACTAGCGGGGGACCAGATACGCAGTATTTT.

The genes are TRBV2 and TRBJ1-5; 9 nucleotides line up with TRBD1. J lost 1 base, V lost 7 bases, and 5 bases had no gene match. The CDR3 extends over 15 amino acids. CDR1 is SNHLY and CDR2 is FYNNEI in the germline V gene. The CDR3 bases are TGTGCCAGCACCCCCGGGACAGGGAGCAATCAGCCCCAGCATTTT. Its protein product is CASTPGTGSNQPQHF.

The chain recombines TRBV7-9 with TRBJ2-2; D may be TRBD1 (5 bases). This CDR3 is 14 amino acids long. With 2 bases removed from V and 6 bases from J, the gap between germline ends came to 10 bases. Germline CDR1 reads SEHNR; CDR2 reads FQNEAQ (reference sequence). The CDR3: CASSLQGSPGELFF. The CDR3 bases are TGTGCCAGCAGCTTACAGGGCTCACCCGGGGAGCTGTTTTTT.

This clonotype was seen a few times. The chain links TRBV20-1 to TRBJ2-2; possibly TRBD1 for D (6 bases). The CDR3 consists of 16 residues. The germline CDR1 and CDR2 sequences are DFQATT and SNEGSKA (reference sequence). V shed 2 bases and J shed 1 base, with 14 bases lying between them. As DNA, the CDR3 is TGCAGTGCTAGACAAGCCGGGACAAAGAACACCGGGGAGCTGTTTTTT. Translated: CSARQAGTKNTGELFF.

This clonotype was observed at least ten times. The J gene is TRBJ2-3, the V gene TRBV7-3; 7 bases map to TRBD2. The CDR3 extends over 15 amino acids. The junction had 5 bases not matched to a gene; V was cut back by 4 bases and J by 1 base. Germline CDR1 SGHTA, CDR2 FQGTGA. Here the CDR3 DNA reads TGTGCCAGCAGCTCAGGAACTAGCGGCACAGATACGCAGTATTTT. Its translation: CASSSGTSGTDTQYF.

This clonotype was detected only a few times. This rearrangement joins TRBV20-1 to TRBJ2-5; a possible D gene is TRBD2 (6 bases). Per germline, CDR1 DFQATT and CDR2 SNEGSKA (reference sequence). V gave up 6 bases and J gave up 14 bases, with 16 bases separating them. CDR3 length equals 10 residues. Here the CDR3 DNA reads TGCAGTGCCGGCGGAGGGCCGGACTACTTC. This sequence encodes CSAGGGPDYF.

A few counts support this clonotype. V is TRBV5-5 and J is TRBJ1-5; a possible D gene is TRBD1 (6 bases). The CDR3 spans 16 residues. V was cut by 1 base and J by 0 bases, with 11 bases left in between. Germline CDR1 reads SGHKS; CDR2 reads YYEKEE (reference sequence). CDR3 loop: CASSLRDTYSNQPQHF. Here the CDR3 DNA reads TGTGCCAGCAGCTTGAGGGACACCTATAGCAATCAGCCCCAGCATTTT.

The chain employs TRBV30 and TRBJ2-1; 10 bases map to TRBD1. J was trimmed by 4 bases and V by 1 base; bases with no gene match: 4. The CDR3 spans 15 residues. In germline, CDR1 is GTSNPN, CDR2 SVGIG (reference sequence). This CDR3 is CAWSGGTGDYNEQFF. The CDR3 DNA follows: TGTGCCTGGAGTGGGGGGACAGGGGATTACAATGAGCAGTTCTTC.

This clonotype showed up just a few times. The genes are TRBV20-1 and TRBJ2-3; D is unclear. This CDR3 contains 14 residues. Trimming cost V 5 bases and J 4 bases, with 16 bases left between them. Germline lookup yields CDR1 DFQATT and CDR2 SNEGSKA (reference sequence). CDR3 residues: CSAPNSVRADTQYF. CDR3 nucleotides: TGCAGTGCTCCCAACTCAGTAAGGGCAGATACGCAGTATTTT.

The chain carries TRBV9 and TRBJ2-1; 8 bases fit TRBD2. V lost 4 bases and J lost 9; bases outside the gene matches: 9. This CDR3 is built from 14 residues. From germline, CDR1 is SGDLS and CDR2 YYNGEE. CDR3 amino acids: CASSPAGGWGEQFF. The CDR3 nucleotides are TGTGCCAGCAGCCCCGCGGGAGGCTGGGGTGAGCAGTTCTTC.

This clonotype occurred a few times. The V gene is TRBV29-1, the J gene TRBJ1-2; D unresolved. In germline, CDR1 is SQVTM, CDR2 ANQGSEA. This CDR3 has 9 amino acids. The V end lost 2 bases, the J end lost 8 bases, and 3 bases lay between the germline ends. The CDR3 loop is CSVERGYTF. Written as DNA, the CDR3 is TGCAGCGTTGAACGAGGCTACACCTTC. Filled out from reference TRBV29-1 and TRBJ1-2, the complete variable domain reads SAVISQKPSRDICQRGTSLTIQCQVDSQVTMMFWYRQQPGQSLTLIATANQGSEATYESGFVIDKFPISRPNLTFSTLTVSNMSPEDSSIYLCSVERGYTFGSGTRLTVV.

This clonotype was counted between two and nine times. The V call is TRBV29-1, the J call TRBJ2-2; D perhaps matches TRBD2 (6 bases). CDR3 length equals 14 residues. Germline-derived CDR1 and CDR2 are SQVTM and ANQGSEA. V was cut by 7 bases and J by 4 bases, with 16 bases left in between. The CDR3 is CSGAGIGGTGELFF. In DNA form, the CDR3 reads TGCAGCGGTGCGGGGATAGGAGGCACCGGGGAGCTGTTTTTT.

This clonotype showed up just a few times. The chain links TRBV20-1 to TRBJ1-2; D not certain. CDR3 size: 12 residues. V lost 2 bases and J 6 bases, leaving 10 bases between the germline ends. Germline-derived CDR1 and CDR2 are DFQATT and SNEGSKA (reference sequence). DNA for the CDR3: TGCAGTGCTAGAACGCCGTGGGATGGCTACACCTTC. Translation gives CSARTPWDGYTF.

This clonotype was observed once. J is TRBJ2-5 and V is TRBV2; 7 bases fit TRBD2. The junction had 18 bases not matched to a gene; V was cut back by 6 bases and J by 5 bases. CDR1 and CDR2 (germline): SNHLY, FYNNEI. The CDR3 spans 17 residues. The CDR3 region is CASSPPPRLAWSETQYF. CDR3 coding DNA: TGTGCCAGCAGCCCACCCCCAAGACTAGCCTGGTCGGAGACCCAGTACTTC.

Comment on this clonotype: A single base separates this from a much larger clone, so it may be a read error. The J gene is TRBJ2-7, the V gene TRBV6-2 or TRBV6-3; D might be TRBD2 (7 bases). The V end was cut by 2 bases, the J end by 2 bases, with 28 bases between. Germline values: CDR1 MNHEY, CDR2 SVGEGT. The CDR3 sequence is 20 residues long. The DNA for the CDR3 is TGTGCCAGCAGTTACGTGGGGGGGGGCTATGGAACTATACTCCCCTACGAGCAGTACTTC. This gives the protein CASSYVGGGYGTILPYEQYF.

V is TRBV7-3 and J is TRBJ2-3; D uncertain. V was pared by 2 bases and J by 5 bases, with 8 bases between. This CDR3 is built from 13 residues. Germline CDR1 SGHTA, CDR2 FQGTGA. CDR3 coding DNA: TGTGCCAGCAGCTTACCTGCCCAAGATACGCAGTATTTT. Translated, it gives CASSLPAQDTQYF.